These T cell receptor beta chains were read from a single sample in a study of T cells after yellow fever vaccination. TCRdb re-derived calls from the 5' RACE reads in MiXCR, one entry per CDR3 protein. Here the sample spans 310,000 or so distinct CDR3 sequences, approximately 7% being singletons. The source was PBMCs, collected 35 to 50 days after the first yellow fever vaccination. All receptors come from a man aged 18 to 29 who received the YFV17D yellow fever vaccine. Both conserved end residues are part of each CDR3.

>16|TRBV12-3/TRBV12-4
CASGPRGGLNTGELFF
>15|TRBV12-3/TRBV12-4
CASSFSTLSPNEQFF
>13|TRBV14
CASSQRGYNEQFF
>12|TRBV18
CASSREGDEQFF
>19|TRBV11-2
CASSPVERLAGGLDSWQFF
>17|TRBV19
CASSRTFQSNTYNEQFF
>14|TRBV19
CASSRLFMNTEAFF
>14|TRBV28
CASRPGTVNQPQHF
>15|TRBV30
CAWNLGATPGNTIYF
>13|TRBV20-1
CSAPRTLTDTQYF
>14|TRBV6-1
CASSPNRGYNEQFF